This TCR beta chain was sequenced during a study of OX40 agonist ivuxolimab in advanced cancers. Across the study: Six ivuxolimab dose levels, 0.01 to 10 mg/kg, were given intravenously every 2 weeks. The dose-escalation cohort was approximately 81% male, with a mean age of approximately 62 years, ranging about 20 to 79. Three individuals attained partial responses, comprising one hepatocellular carcinoma case and two cutaneous melanoma cases.

CDR3 length: 15 residues. V was shortened by 3 bases and J by 0 bases, with 12 bases between the two germline ends. CDR1 is SEHNR and CDR2 is FQNEAQ in the germline V gene (reference sequence). Regarding this clone: Its antigen is as yet unknown.

TCRdb keeps only in-frame clones here, not all; method: immunoSEQ multiplex PCR. The table shows 65,000 to 85,000 clones, with more than 85% occurring only once. The study, taken as a whole, reports: CD4+ and CD8+ T cells in blood underwent clonal expansion by week 6 at 0.1 to 3.0 mg/kg.

The material sequenced was CD4+ or CD8+ T cells sorted from blood, taken in a trial of the OX40 agonist ivuxolimab. The source is an adult with an advanced solid tumor such as melanoma, head and neck, liver or kidney cancer. The chain employs TRBV7-9 and TRBJ2-7; D uncertain. In DNA, the CDR3 is TGTGCCAGCAGCTTCCCGGACCGCCACTCCTACGAGCAGTACTTC. This translates into CASSFPDRHSYEQYF.